The subject of this entry is one TCR beta chain. This entry comes from a study of cytomegalovirus exposure and HLA in healthy donors. The CDR3 has 13 residues. Germline V gene sequence: CDR1 MNHNS, CDR2 SASEGT. Trimming shortened V by 8 bases and J by 4 bases, and 14 bases separated the two germline ends. Libraries were prepared by immunoSEQ multiplex PCR; TCRdb keeps only in-frame clonotypes and omits some of them. The sample carries 120,000 or so clones, around 90% recorded once. Sequences were obtained from PBMCs. The chain uses TRBV6-1 and TRBJ1-1; D is undetermined. This TCR was recovered from a young woman in good health and CMV-seronegative. The CDR3 region is CASSITGITEAFF. DNA of the CDR3: TGTGCCAGCTCCATCACCGGGATCACTGAAGCTTTCTTT.